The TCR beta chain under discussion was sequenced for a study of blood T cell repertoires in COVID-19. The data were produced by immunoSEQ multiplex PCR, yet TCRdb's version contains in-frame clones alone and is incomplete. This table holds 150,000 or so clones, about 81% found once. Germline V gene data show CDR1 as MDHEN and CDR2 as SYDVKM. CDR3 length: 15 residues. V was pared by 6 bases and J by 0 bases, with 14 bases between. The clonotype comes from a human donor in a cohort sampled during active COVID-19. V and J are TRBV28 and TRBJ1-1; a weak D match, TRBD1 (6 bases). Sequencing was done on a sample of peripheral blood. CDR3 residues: CASSDLRGLNTEAFF. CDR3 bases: TGTGCCAGCAGCGATCTAAGGGGGTTGAACACTGAAGCTTTCTTT.